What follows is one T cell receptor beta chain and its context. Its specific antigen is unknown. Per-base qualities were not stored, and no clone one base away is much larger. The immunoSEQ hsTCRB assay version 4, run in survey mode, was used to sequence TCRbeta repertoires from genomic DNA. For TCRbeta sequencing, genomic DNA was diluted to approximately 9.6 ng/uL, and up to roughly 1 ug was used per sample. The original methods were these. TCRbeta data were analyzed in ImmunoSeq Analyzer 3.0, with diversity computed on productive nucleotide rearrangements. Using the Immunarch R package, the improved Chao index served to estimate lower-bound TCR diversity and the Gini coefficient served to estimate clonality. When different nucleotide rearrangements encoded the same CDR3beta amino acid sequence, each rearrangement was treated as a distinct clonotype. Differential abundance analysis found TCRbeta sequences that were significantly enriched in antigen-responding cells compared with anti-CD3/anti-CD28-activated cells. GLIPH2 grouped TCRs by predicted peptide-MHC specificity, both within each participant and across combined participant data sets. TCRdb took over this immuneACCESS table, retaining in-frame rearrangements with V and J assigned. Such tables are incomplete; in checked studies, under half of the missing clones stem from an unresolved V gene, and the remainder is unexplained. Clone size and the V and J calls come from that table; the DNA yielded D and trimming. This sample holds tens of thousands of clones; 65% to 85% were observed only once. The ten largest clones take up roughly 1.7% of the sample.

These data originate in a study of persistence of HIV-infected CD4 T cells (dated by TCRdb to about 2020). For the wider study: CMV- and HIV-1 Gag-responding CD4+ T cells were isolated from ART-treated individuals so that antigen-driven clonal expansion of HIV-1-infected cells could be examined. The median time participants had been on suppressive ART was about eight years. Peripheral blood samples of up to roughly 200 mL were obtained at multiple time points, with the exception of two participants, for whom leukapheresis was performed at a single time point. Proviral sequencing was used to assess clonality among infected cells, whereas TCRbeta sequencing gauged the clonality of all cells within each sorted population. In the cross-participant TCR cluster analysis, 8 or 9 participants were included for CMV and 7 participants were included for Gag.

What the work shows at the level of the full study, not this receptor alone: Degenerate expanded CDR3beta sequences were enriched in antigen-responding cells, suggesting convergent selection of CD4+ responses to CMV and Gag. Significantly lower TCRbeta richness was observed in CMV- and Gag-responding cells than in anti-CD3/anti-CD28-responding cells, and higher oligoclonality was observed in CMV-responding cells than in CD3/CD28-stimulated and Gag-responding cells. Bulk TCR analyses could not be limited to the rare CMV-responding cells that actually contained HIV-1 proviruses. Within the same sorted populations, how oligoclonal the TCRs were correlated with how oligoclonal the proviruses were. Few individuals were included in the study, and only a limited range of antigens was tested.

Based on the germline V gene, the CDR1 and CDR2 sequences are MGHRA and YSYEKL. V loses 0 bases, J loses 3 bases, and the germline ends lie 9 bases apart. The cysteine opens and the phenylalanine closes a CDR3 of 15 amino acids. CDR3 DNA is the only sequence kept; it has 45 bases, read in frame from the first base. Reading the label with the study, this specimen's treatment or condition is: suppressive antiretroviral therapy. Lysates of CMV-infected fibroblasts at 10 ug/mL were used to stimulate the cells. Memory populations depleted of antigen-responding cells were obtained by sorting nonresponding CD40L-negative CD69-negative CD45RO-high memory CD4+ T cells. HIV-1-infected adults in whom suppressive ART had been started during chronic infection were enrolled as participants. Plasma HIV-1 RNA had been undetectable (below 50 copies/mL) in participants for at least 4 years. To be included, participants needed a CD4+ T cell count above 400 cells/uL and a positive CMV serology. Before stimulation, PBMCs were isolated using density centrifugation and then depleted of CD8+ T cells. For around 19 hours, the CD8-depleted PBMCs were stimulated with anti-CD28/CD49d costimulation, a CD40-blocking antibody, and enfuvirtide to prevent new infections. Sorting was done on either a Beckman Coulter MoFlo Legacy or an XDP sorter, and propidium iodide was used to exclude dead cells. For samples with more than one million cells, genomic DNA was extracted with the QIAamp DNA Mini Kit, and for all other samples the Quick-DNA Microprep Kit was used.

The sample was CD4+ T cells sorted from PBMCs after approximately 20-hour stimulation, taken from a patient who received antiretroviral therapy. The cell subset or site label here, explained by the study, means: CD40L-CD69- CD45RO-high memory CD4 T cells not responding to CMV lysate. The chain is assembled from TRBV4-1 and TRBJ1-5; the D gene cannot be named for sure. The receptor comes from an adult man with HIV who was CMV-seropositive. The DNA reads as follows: TGCGCCAGCAGCCAAGAGGTCGGAATCAATCAGCCCCAGCATTTT. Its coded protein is CASSQEVGINQPQHF.